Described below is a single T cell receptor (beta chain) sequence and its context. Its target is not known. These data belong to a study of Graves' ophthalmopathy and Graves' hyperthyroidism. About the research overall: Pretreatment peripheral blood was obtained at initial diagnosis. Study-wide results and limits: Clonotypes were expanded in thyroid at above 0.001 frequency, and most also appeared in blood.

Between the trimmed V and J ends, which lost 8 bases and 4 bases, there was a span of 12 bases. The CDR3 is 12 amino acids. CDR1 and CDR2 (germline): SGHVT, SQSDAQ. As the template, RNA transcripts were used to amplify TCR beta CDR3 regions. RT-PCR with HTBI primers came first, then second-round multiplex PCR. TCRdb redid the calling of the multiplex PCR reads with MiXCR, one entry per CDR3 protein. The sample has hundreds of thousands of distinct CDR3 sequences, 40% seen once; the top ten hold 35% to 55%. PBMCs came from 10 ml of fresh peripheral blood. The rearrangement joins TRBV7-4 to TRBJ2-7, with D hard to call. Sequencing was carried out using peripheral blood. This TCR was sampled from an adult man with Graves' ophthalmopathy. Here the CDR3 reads CASGPTYYEQYF. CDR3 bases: TGTGCCAGCGGCCCCACGTATTACGAGCAGTACTTC.